This T cell receptor (beta chain) was profiled in a study of shared clonotypes between healthy human individuals. Study findings and constraints: Rarefaction indicated that sorted-subset sequencing remained incomplete although depth was large.

From germline, CDR1 is MNHNY and CDR2 SVGAGI (reference sequence). V gave up 8 bases and J gave up 2 bases; unmatched junction bases: 2. The CDR3 covers 14 residues. CD45RA+ naive and CD45RA-negative memory subsets were separated from CD4+ cells. Template for every sorted-subset replicate PCR totaled roughly 200 ng DNA, 30,000 to 35,000 T cell genomes. Data came from immunoSEQ multiplex PCR; TCRdb stores just in-frame clones and leaves some out. This table has about 2.3 million clones, 85% to 95% appearing once. On this clone: Its antigen is not identified. Other DNA sequences in this specimen translate into the identical CDR3.

This clonotype was obtained from a man aged 18 to 29 in good health. Some clones in this sample may be carry-over from other donors' samples. V gene TRBV6-6 combines with J gene TRBJ1-5; 11 positions match TRBD1. Sequenced sample: naive CD4+ T cells from PBMCs. Subset in this sample: CD45RA+ positively selected. CDR3 sequence: CASRGQGGNQPQHF. The CDR3 region has the DNA TGTGCCAGCCGGGGACAGGGGGGCAATCAGCCCCAGCATTTT.